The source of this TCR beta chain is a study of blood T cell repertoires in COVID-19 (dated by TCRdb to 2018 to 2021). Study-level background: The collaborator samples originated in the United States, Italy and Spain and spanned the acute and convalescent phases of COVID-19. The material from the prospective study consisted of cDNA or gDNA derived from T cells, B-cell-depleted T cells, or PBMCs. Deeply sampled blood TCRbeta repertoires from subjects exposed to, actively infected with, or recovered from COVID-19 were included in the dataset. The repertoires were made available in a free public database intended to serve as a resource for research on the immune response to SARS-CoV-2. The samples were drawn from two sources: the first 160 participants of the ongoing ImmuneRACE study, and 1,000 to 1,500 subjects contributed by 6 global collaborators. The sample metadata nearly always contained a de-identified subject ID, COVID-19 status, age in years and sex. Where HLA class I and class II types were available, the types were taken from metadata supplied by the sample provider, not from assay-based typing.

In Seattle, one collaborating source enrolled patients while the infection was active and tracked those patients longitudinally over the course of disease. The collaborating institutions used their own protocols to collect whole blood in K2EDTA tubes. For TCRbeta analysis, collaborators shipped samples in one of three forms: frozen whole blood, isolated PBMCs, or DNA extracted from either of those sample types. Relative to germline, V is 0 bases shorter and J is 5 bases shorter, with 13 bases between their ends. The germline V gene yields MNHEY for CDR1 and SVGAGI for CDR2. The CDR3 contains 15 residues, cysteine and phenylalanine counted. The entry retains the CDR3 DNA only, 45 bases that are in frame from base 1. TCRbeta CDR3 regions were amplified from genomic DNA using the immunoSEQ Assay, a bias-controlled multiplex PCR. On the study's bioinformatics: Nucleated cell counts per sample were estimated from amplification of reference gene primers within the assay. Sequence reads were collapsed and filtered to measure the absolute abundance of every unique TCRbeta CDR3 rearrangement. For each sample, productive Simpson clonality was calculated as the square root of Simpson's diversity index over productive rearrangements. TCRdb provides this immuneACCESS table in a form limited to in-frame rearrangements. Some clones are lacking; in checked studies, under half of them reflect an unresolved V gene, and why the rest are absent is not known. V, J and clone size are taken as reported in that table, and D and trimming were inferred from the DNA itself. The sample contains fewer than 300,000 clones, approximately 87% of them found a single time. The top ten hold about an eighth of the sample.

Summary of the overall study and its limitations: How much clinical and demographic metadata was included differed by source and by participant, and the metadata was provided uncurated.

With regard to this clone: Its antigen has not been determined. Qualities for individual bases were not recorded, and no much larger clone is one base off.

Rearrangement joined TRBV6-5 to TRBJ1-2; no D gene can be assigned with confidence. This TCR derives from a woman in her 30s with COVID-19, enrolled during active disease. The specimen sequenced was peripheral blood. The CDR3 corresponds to CASSYSARVGYGYTF. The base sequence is TGTGCCAGCAGTTACTCCGCCCGGGTTGGGTATGGCTACACCTTC.